A single T cell receptor (beta chain) is shown here with its context. Its cognate antigen has yet to be identified. No base-level quality is on record; no much larger clone is a single base apart. This entry comes from a study of cytomegalovirus exposure and HLA in healthy donors (dated by TCRdb to 2016 to 2017). Broadly, across the study: An earlier analysis of roughly 610 of the donors reported 276 Gb of sequence data and around 100 million unique TCR beta sequences obtained from 150 million to 200 million T cells. Roughly 300 gigabases of sequencing data and 75 million to 85 million unique TCR sequences made up an early release that covered over 550 HLA-typed donors. Of the 350 to 450 genotyped donors, 80% to 90% were placed in the genetic ancestry cluster associated with self-reported Caucasian donors. The study aimed to test whether cataloging public T cell receptors could reveal signatures of past pathogen exposure. The study used immunosequencing to profile the T cell repertoires of around 600 subjects and linked those repertoires to cytomegalovirus serostatus. Along with the roughly 670-subject first cohort, a separate validation cohort of over a hundred different subjects was used. To predict cytomegalovirus infection status, the study combined high-throughput TCR immunosequencing, statistical association of individual TCRs with disease status, and machine learning. In a later analysis, previously published TCR beta repertoires from 670 or so donors were re-analyzed and high-resolution HLA genotyping was added so that TCR occurrence patterns could be studied. Rather than drawing on any new phenotypic data, the later analysis identified candidate immune exposures from TCR beta sequences and the way those sequences occurred across donors. An earlier analysis of some 600 of the donors applied high-throughput TCR beta sequencing to assess whether each TCR beta V gene segment acted as functional or pseudogenic. Donor age, sex, ethnicity and CMV serostatus were compiled alongside the repertoire data. In a later genetic analysis, genome-wide SNP genotypes for about 55% of the roughly 700 donors were used, and that subset was treated as a discovery cohort. Every repertoire in the discovery cohort had been generated on one and the same sequencing platform. Both class I and class II loci were covered by HLA typing, at four-digit resolution. Typing coverage differed by locus: A, B, C, DRB1 and DQB1 were typed in roughly 620-630 donors, DQA1 in 500 to 550, DPA1 in some 600, and DPB1 in around 490. Because of strong linkage in the cohort, a few DR-DQ haplotypes were treated as single units for association and clustering. Across some 400 genotyped donors of the cohort, an average of roughly 230,000 unique TCR beta nucleotide sequences per donor were sequenced, and roughly a sixth of those sequences were non-productive. The full study reports these points: Immune exposure information for the cohort was limited to CMV serostatus. Several of the top co-occurrence clusters appeared to be linked to parvovirus B19, influenza, CMV and Epstein-Barr virus, according to a later analysis. A group of highly shared sequence variants was considered likely to be a technical artifact of the sequencing pipeline. In a later analysis, HLA-associated TCR beta chains were found to be more clonally expanded and to have lower generation probabilities than equally common non-associated chains. Because counts were too low, around 18 rarely observed V segments, including chromosome 9 orphons, were left out of the earlier analysis of 500 to 650 of the donors. In this cohort, only TCR beta chains were sequenced, and detectable features were limited by the absence of alpha or paired-chain data. Compared with the 666-donor mean, donors in an Asian-associated ancestry cluster had fewer N-insertions in productive TCRs, according to a later genetic analysis. Broadly in line with IMGT annotations, most TCR beta V segments showed up in productive rearrangements about 90% or about 30% of the time in an earlier analysis of 450 to 600 of the donors. In a later analysis, TCR association rates were found to vary across HLA loci, with the most associated TCRs seen for DRB1 alleles and the fewest for HLA-C alleles. Some IMGT-functional V segments, including TRBV6-2 and TRBV6-3, could not be told apart with the 87-base-pair reads, so those segments were excluded. Roughly uniform sequencing depth across donors was assumed in presence/absence analyses, although this assumption may not hold. In both the original and validation cohorts, the classifier was reported to diagnose cytomegalovirus status with high specificity and sensitivity. At a false discovery rate of 0.05, a later analysis linked around 15,000 TCR beta sequences to specific HLA alleles. In vitro tests confirmed that a few of the cytomegalovirus-associated TCR beta chains recognize cytomegalovirus antigens. A later genetic analysis associated a missense DCLRE1C variant with V-gene and J-gene trimming of TCR beta chains, and an independent cohort replicated the association. Strong co-occurrence of HLA alleles, especially DR and DQ, made assigning TCR associations to individual alleles difficult. The authors suggested that the approach could potentially be generalized to other disease states and immunological phenotypes. The study gave a list of 150 to 200 TCR beta chains associated with cytomegalovirus. Most TCR sequences were seen in very few donors, while some public TCRs were found in many individuals. A further reported finding was that TCR beta sequences accurately predicted the HLA-A and HLA-B alleles for most subjects in the first cohort. A later analysis found that most CMV-associated TCR beta chains appeared HLA-restricted, with HLA associations seemingly driven largely by CMV exposure. Correlated functional status among segregating V segments might be attributable to linkage disequilibrium, but an unknown experimental factor could not be ruled out. Because HLA typing was missing for some donors at each locus, association tests included only the typed subset.

The cohort comprised around 700 healthy bone marrow donors. Cohort members were all nominally healthy when sampled, although unrecorded immune exposures were likely present. The donor tested CMV seronegative, placing the donor among the 352 seronegative members of the cohort. A peripheral blood sample was collected from each donor, and TCR beta sequencing was performed on peripheral blood mononuclear cells. Genomic DNA was extracted from the blood cell samples with the Qiagen DNeasy Blood Extraction Kit. From the cysteine through the phenylalanine, the CDR3 covers 16 amino acids. Only the CDR3 DNA stays, 48 bases, in frame from base 1. V is shortened by 4 bases, J by 1 base, and the region joining them spans 15 bases. From a lookup of the germline V gene (reference sequence), CDR1 and CDR2 are SGHNT and YYREEE. Library prep was done by the immunoSEQ multiplex PCR assay. For the multiplex PCR, a mixture combining 60 forward primers for TCR Vbeta segments and 13 reverse primers for TCR Jbeta segments was used. A multiplex PCR assay on genomic DNA amplified the CDR3 region of rearranged TCR beta genes. Amplified TCR beta libraries were sequenced as 87-base-pair reads on the Illumina HiSeq System. The source study handled its data this way. A later analysis tallied around 87 million unique TCR beta chains across the 610 or so repertoires, and about 10 million of those chains were shared by two or more donors. Raw reads were error-corrected and collapsed into unique sequences with a nearest-neighbor algorithm that merged closely related sequences to remove PCR and sequencing errors. V, D and J gene segments were assigned by aligning CDR3 sequences to IMGT reference sequences. Each retained sequence needed at least a six-nucleotide match to both a V gene segment and a J gene segment. A rearrangement counted as productive if the CDR3 had no stop codons and remained in frame with V and J, and every other rearrangement counted as non-productive. Following IMGT convention, CDR3 was defined as the stretch from the second conserved V-encoded cysteine up to the conserved J-encoded phenylalanine. Sequences without an unambiguous match to a single V gene segment were excluded from the earlier analysis of almost 600 of the donors. In an earlier analysis of 587 of the donors, V segments were called functional above 56.7% productive rearrangements and were called segregating when the between-donor standard deviation exceeded 5%. A statistical classification framework was built for diagnosing cytomegalovirus status from the catalog of TCR beta chain sequences. In a later analysis, TCR nucleotide sequences were compared against IMGT/GENE-DB human TR gene sequences so that V and J genes could be assigned. The TCRdist pipeline was used in a later analysis to assign CDR3 sequences and most-parsimonious VDJ recombination scenarios. In a later analysis, each TCR beta chain was defined by its CDR3 amino acid sequence together with its V-gene family, and reads lacking a unique V-gene family were excluded. As a way to deal with suspected cross-contamination and a sequencing artifact, a later analysis dropped approximately 570 nucleotide sequences that were highly shared and had low generation probability. In a later analysis, a clonal expansion index was calculated for each public chain from normalized within-repertoire ranks of inferred template counts. In a later analysis, generation probabilities were computed with a VDJ recombination model fitted to out-of-frame rearrangements, and the resulting probabilities were checked against IGoR. In a later analysis, TCR-TCR, TCR-HLA and TCR-CMV co-occurrence was scored with hypergeometric tests, and a repertoire-size bias correction was applied to TCR pairs. In a later analysis, false discovery rates were estimated by permuting HLA or CMV assignments 20 times. In a later analysis, co-occurring TCRs were grouped using DBSCAN, and TCRdist sequence similarity was added for clustering within HLA-allele-positive subsets. Repertoires with fewer than 30,000 or more than 120,000 public chains were left out of co-occurrence clustering, as were a handful of repertoires with anomalous nucleotide sharing. This immuneACCESS table, as held by TCRdb, lists in-frame sequences with V and J called but not all clones. Of the missing ones, under half trace to an unresolved V gene in checked studies; the others have no known cause. V and J calls plus clone size are reproduced from that table; the DNA served to infer D and trimming. The sample table lists about 65,000 clones, about 80% of them with a count of one. The ten largest clones capture more than 4% of the sample.

The sample was PBMCs. The chain employs TRBV5-4 and TRBJ2-1; the D gene is possibly TRBD1, with 5 bases matching. The TCR sequence derives from a woman under 40 in good health and CMV-seronegative. At the DNA level, the sequence is TGTGCCAGCAGCCTAAGGGGTTTGGGGTCCTACAATGAGCAGTTCTTC. Translation gives CASSLRGLGSYNEQFF.